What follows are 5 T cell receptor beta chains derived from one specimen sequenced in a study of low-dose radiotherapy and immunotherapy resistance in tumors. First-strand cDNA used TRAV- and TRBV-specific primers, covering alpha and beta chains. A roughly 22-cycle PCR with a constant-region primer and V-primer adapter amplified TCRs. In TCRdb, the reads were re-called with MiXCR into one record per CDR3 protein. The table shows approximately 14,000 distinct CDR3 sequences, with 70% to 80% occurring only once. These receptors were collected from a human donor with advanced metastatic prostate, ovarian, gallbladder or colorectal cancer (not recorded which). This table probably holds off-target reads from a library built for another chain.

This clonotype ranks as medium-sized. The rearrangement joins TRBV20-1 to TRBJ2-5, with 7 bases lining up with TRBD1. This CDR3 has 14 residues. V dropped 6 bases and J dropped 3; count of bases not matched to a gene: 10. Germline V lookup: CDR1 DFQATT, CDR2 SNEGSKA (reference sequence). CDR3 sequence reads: CSARTGTAEETQYF. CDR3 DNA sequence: TGCAGTGCGAGAACCGGGACAGCAGAAGAGACCCAGTACTTC.

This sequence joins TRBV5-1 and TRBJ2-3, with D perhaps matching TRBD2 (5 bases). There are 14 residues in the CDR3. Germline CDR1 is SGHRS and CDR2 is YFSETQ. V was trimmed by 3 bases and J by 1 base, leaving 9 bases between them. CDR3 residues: CASSWAGGTDTQYF. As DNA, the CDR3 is TGCGCCAGCAGCTGGGCGGGTGGCACAGATACGCAGTATTTT.

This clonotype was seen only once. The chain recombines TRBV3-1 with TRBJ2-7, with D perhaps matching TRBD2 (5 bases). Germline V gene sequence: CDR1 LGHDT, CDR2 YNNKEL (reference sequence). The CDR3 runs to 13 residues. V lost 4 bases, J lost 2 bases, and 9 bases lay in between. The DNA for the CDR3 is TGTGCCAGCAGCCCCGGGATTACCTACGAGCAGTACTTC. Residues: CASSPGITYEQYF.

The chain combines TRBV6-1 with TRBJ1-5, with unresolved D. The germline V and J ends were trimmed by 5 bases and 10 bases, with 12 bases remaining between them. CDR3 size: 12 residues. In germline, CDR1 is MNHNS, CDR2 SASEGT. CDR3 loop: CASSYSEDPQHF. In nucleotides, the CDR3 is TGTGCCAGCAGTTACTCTGAGGATCCCCAGCATTTT.

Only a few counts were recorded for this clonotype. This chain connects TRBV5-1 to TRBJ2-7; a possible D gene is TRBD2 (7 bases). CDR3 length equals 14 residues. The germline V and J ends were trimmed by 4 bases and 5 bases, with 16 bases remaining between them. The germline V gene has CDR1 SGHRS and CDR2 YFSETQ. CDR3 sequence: CASSGLGGAHEQYF. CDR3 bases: TGCGCCAGCAGCGGCCTTGGGGGGGCCCACGAGCAGTACTTC.